This TCR beta chain derives from a study of cytomegalovirus exposure and HLA in healthy donors. Both 60 Vbeta primers and 13 Jbeta primers went into the PCR. TCRdb's copy holds only in-frame clones and misses some; the assay was immunoSEQ multiplex PCR. The sample contains some 120,000 clones, approximately 71% of which appear only once. Worth noting for this clone: Its antigen is unknown.

The CDR3 totals 16 residues. Per germline, CDR1 SGHVS and CDR2 FQNEAQ. V trimming: 1 base; J trimming: 4 bases; junction bases outside the gene matches: 5. Findings and limits, study-wide: About 87% or about 30% of the time was how often most TCR beta V segments were productive, according to an earlier analysis. Reports showed the classifier diagnosing cytomegalovirus status with high specificity and sensitivity. The analysis excluded some indistinguishable V segments, including TRBV6-2 and TRBV6-3.

The genes are TRBV7-8 and TRBJ1-3; 9 bases align to TRBD1. This TCR was sampled from a woman between 50 and 59 years old in good health and CMV-seronegative. The material sequenced was PBMCs. The CDR3 nucleotides read TGTGCCAGCAGCTTAGGGTACAGGGGGCGCGGAAACACCATATATTTT. Its protein product is CASSLGYRGRGNTIYF. Based on the CDR3 plus reference TRBV7-8 and TRBJ1-3, the full variable domain is GAGVSQSPRYKVAKRGQDVALRCDPISGHVSLFWYQQALGQGPEFLTYFQNEAQLDKSGLPSDRFFAERPEGSVSTLKIQRTQQEDSAVYLCASSLGYRGRGNTIYFGEGSWLTVV.